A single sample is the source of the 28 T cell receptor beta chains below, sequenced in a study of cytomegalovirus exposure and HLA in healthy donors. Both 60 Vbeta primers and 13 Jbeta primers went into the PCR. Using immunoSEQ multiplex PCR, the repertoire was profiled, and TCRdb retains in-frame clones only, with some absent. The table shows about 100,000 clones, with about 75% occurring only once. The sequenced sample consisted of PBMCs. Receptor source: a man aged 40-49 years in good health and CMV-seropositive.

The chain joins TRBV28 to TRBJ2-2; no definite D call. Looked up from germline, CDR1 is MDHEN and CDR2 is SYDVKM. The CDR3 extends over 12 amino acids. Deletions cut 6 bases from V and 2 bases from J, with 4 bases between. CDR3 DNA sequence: TGTGCCAGCAGCCTAAACACCGGGGAGCTGTTTTTT. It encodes CASSLNTGELFF.

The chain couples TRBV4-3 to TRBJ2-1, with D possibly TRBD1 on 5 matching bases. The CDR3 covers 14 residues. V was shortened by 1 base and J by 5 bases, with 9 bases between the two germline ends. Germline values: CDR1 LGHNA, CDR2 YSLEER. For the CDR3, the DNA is TGCGCCAGCAGCCAAGCAGGGTTAAACAATGAGCAGTTCTTC. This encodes CASSQAGLNNEQFF.

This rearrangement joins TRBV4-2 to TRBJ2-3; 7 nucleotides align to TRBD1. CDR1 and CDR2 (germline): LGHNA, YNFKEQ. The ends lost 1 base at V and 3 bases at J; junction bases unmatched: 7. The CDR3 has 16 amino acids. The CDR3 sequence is CASSQGQGEFTDTQYF. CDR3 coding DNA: TGTGCCAGCAGCCAAGGTCAGGGGGAATTTACAGATACGCAGTATTTT.

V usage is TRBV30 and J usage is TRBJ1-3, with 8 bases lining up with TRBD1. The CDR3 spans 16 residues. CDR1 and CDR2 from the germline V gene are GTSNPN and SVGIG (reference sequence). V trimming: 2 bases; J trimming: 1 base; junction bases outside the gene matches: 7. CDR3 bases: TGTGCCTGGAGTCACCTTACAGGGGGTTCTGGAAACACCATATATTTT. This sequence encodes CAWSHLTGGSGNTIYF.

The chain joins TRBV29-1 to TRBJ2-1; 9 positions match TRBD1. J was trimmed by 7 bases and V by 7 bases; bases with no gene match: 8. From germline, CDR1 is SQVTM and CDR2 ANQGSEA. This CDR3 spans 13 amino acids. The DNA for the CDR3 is TGCAGCGGTGGACAGGGGAGTAGGAATGAGCAGTTCTTC. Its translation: CSGGQGSRNEQFF.

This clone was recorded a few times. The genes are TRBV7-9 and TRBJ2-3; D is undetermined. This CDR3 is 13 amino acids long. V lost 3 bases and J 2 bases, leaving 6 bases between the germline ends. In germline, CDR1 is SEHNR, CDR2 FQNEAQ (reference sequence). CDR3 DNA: TGTGCCAGCAGCTTTCTTAACACAGATACGCAGTATTTT. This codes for CASSFLNTDTQYF.

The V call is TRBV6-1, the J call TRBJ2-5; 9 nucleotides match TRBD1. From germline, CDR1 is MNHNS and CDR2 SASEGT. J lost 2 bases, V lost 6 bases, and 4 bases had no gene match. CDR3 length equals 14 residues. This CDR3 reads CASRTGTGQETQYF. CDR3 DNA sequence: TGTGCCAGCAGAACCGGGACAGGGCAAGAGACCCAGTACTTC.

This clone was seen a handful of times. Here the CDR3 DNA reads TGTGCCAGCAGCGTAGACAGGGGGTTGACTGGAAACACCATATATTTT. Protein sequence: CASSVDRGLTGNTIYF. The chain employs TRBV9 and TRBJ1-3; 8 bases match TRBD1. V was clipped by 0 bases and J by 2 bases; unmatched bases: 4. CDR3 length: 16 residues. The germline V gene has CDR1 SGDLS and CDR2 YYNGEE.

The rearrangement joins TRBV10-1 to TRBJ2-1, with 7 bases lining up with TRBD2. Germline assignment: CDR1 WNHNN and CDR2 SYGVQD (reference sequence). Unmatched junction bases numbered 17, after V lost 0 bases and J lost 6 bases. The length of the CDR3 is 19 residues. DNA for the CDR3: TGCGCCAGCAGTGAGTCGAAGATTTGGGCGGGAGCTGGGTCCAATGAGCAGTTCTTC. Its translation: CASSESKIWAGAGSNEQFF.

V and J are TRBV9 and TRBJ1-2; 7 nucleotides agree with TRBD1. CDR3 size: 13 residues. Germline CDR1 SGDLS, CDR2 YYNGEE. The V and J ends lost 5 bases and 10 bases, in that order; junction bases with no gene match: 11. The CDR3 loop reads CASRRDSLPLYTF. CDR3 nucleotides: TGTGCCAGCAGACGGGACAGTCTGCCCCTCTACACCTTC. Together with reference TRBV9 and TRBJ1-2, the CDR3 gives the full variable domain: DSGVTQTPKHLITATGQRVTLRCSPRSGDLSVYWYQQSLDQGLQFLIQYYNGEERAKGNILERFSAQQFPDLHSELNLSSLELGDSALYFCASRRDSLPLYTFGSGTRLTVV.

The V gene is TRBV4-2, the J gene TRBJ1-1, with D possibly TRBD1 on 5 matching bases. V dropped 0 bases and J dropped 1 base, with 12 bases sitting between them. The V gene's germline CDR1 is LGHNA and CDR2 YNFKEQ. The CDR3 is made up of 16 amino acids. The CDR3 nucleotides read TGTGCCAGCAGCCAAGAGATCTTGCAGGGGAACACTGAAGCTTTCTTT. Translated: CASSQEILQGNTEAFF.

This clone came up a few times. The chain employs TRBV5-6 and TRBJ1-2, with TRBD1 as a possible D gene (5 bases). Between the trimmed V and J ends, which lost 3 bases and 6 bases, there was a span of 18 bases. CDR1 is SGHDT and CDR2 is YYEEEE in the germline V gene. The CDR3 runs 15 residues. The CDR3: CASSSLTAVIDGYTF. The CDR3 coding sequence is TGTGCCAGCAGCTCTTTGACAGCTGTAATCGATGGCTACACCTTC.

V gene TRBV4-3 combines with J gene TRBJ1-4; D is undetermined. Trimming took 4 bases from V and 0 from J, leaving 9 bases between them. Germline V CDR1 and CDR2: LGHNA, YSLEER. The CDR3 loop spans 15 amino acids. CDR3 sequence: CASSPKAATNEKLFF. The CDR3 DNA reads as TGCGCCAGCAGCCCCAAGGCGGCAACTAATGAAAAACTGTTTTTT.

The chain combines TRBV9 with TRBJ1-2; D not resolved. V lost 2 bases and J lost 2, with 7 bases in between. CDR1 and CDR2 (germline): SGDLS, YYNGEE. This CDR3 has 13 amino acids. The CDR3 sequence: CASSVPGNYGYTF. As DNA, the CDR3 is TGTGCCAGCAGCGTTCCAGGAAACTATGGCTACACCTTC.

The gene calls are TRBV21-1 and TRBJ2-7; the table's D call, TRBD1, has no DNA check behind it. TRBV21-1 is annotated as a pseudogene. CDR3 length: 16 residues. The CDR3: CASSKALAGKYYEQYF. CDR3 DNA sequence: TGTGCCAGCAGCAAAGCGCTTGCAGGGAAGTACTACGAGCAGTACTTC.

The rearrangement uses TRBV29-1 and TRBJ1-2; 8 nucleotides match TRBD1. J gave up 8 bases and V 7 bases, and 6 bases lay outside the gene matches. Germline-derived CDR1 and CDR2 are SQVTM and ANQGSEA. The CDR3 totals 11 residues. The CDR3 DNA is TGCAGCGCCAAGGACAGGGAAGGCTACACCTTC. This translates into CSAKDREGYTF.

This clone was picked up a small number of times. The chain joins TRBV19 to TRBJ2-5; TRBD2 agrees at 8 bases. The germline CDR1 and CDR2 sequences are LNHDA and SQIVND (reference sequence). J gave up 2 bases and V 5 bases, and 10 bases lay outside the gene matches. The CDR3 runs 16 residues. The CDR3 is CASSFGLAYVQETQYF. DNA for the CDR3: TGTGCCAGTAGTTTCGGACTAGCTTACGTTCAAGAGACCCAGTACTTC.

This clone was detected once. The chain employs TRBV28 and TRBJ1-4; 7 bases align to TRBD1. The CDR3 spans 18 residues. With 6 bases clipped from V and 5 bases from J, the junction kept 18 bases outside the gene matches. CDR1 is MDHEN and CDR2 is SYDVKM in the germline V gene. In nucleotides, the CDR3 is TGTGCCAGCAGCACCGTAGCTGGACGGGACAGCGGAAATGAAAAACTGTTTTTT. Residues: CASSTVAGRDSGNEKLFF.

CDR3 coding DNA: TGTGCCAGCAGTACCGTGACGGGCTCCTACGAGCAGTACTTC. As protein: CASSTVTGSYEQYF. This chain links TRBV6-5 with TRBJ2-7; D remains ambiguous. V dropped 5 bases and J dropped 0 bases, with 11 bases sitting between them. This CDR3 region has 14 residues. CDR1 and CDR2 (germline): MNHEY, SVGAGI.

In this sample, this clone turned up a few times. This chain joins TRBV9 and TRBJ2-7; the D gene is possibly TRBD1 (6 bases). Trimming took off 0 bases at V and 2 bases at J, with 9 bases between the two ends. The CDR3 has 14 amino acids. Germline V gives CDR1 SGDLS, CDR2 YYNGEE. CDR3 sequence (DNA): TGTGCCAGCAGCGTAGCCGCAGGGGCCTACGAGCAGTACTTC. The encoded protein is CASSVAAGAYEQYF.

The CDR3 sequence: CASRQGQGGRTYEQYF. In DNA, the CDR3 is TGTGCCAGCAGACAAGGACAGGGCGGGAGAACCTACGAGCAGTACTTC. This sequence joins TRBV28 and TRBJ2-7; the D gene is possibly TRBD1 (8 bases). The V gene's germline CDR1 is MDHEN and CDR2 SYDVKM. Between the trimmed V and J ends, which lost 6 bases and 2 bases, there was a span of 20 bases. The CDR3 has 16 residues.

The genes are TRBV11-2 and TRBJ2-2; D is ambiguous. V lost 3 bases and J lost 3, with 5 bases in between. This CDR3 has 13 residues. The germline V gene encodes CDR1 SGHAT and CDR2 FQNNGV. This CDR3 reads CASSFPDTGELFF. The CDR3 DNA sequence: TGTGCCAGCAGCTTCCCGGACACCGGGGAGCTGTTTTTT.

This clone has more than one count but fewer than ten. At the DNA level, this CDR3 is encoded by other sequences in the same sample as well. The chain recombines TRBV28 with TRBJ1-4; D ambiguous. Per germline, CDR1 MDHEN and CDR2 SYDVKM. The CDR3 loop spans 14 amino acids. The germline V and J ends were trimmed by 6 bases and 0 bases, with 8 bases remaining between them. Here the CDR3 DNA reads TGTGCCAGCAGCCCGGGATCAACTAATGAAAAACTGTTTTTT. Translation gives CASSPGSTNEKLFF.

The CDR3: CASSWGAGASTDTQYF. The CDR3, as DNA: TGCGCCAGCAGCTGGGGAGCGGGAGCTAGCACAGATACGCAGTATTTT. The chain couples TRBV5-1 to TRBJ2-3; TRBD2 agrees at 8 bases. Germline assignment: CDR1 SGHRS and CDR2 YFSETQ. The CDR3 contains 16 residues. The ends lost 3 bases at V and 0 bases at J; junction bases unmatched: 6.

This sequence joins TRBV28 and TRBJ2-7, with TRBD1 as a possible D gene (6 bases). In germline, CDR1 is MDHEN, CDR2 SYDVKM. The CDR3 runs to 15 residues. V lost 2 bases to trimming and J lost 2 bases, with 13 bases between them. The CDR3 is CASSLGGQLAYEQYF. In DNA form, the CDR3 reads TGTGCCAGCAGTTTAGGTGGACAGTTGGCCTACGAGCAGTACTTC.

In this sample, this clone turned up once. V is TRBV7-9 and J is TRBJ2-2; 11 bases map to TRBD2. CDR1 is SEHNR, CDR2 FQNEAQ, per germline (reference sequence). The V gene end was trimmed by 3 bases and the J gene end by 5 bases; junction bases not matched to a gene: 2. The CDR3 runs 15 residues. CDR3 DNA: TGTGCCAGCAGCTTTCGGACTAGCGGGACCGGGGAGCTGTTTTTT. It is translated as CASSFRTSGTGELFF.

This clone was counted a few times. The CDR3 DNA reads TGCAGCGTTGACCTGACAGGGGGCAAAGAGACCCAGTACTTC. Translation gives CSVDLTGGKETQYF. The V call is TRBV29-1, the J call TRBJ2-5, with 10 bases identical to TRBD1. The CDR3 has 14 amino acids. The germline V gene has CDR1 SQVTM and CDR2 ANQGSEA. The ends lost 3 bases at V and 3 bases at J; junction bases unmatched: 4.

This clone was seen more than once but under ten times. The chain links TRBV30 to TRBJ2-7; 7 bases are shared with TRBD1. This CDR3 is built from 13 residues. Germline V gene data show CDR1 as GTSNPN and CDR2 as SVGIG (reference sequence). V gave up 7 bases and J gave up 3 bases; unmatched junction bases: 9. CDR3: CAYSWTGLYEQYF. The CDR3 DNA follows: TGTGCCTATTCATGGACAGGCCTCTACGAGCAGTACTTC.